This TCR beta chain was documented in a study of OX40 agonist ivuxolimab in advanced cancers. Study-level background: An agonistic anti-OX40 (CD134) antibody, ivuxolimab, was used to treat the patients. With a range of roughly 23 to 90, age averaged roughly 61 years, and around 80% were male.

The count of this clone is one. Its antigen is still unknown. Sequencing was performed with immunoSEQ multiplex PCR; in TCRdb, only in-frame clones are kept and a portion is missing. The sample has roughly 76,000 clones; about 93% are singletons. Whole-study results and caveats: Some nonresponders also had low normalized T-cell clonal expansion.

Sampled blood was obtained at baseline, cycle 4 day 1, and cycle 7 day 1. Deletions cut 5 bases from V and 1 base from J, with 15 bases between. This CDR3 comprises 15 residues. Germline values: CDR1 SGHVS, CDR2 FQNEAQ. The rearrangement uses TRBV7-8 and TRBJ2-7; D might be TRBD2 (6 bases). This material consisted of CD4+ or CD8+ T cells sorted from blood, taken in a trial of the OX40 agonist ivuxolimab. The receptor was derived from an adult with an advanced solid tumor such as melanoma, head and neck, liver or kidney cancer. The CDR3 here is CASSPELGGSYEQYF. The CDR3 nucleotides read TGTGCCAGCAGCCCCGAGCTTGGGGGGTCCTACGAGCAGTACTTC.